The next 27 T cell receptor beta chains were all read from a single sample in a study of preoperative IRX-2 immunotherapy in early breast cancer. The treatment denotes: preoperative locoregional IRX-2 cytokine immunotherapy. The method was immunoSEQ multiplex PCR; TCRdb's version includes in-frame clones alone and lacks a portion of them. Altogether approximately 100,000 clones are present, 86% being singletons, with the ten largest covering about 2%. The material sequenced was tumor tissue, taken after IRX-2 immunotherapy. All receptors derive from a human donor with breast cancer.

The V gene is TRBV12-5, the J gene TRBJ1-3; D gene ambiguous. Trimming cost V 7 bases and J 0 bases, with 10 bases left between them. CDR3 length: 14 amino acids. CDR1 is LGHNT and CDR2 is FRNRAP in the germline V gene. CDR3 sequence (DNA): TGTGCTAGTGTTCGGGGTAGCTCTGGAAACACCATATATTTT. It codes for CASVRGSSGNTIYF.

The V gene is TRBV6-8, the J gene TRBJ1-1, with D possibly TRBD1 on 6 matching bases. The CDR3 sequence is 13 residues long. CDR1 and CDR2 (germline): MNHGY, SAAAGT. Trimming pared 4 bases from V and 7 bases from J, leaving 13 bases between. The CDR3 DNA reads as TGTGCCAGCAGTTCTGACAGGACCTATGAAGCTTTCTTT. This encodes CASSSDRTYEAFF.

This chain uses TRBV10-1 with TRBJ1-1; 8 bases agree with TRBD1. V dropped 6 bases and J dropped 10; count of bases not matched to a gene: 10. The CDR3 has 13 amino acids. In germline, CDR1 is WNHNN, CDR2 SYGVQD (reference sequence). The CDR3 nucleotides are TGCGCCAGCAGCCCCGGACAGGGAGGGGTAGCTTTCTTT. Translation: CASSPGQGGVAFF.

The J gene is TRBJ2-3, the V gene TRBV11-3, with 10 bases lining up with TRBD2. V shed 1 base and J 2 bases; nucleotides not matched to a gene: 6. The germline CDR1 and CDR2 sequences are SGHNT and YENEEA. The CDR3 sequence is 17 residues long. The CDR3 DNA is TGTGCCAGCAGCTTAGGAGTAGCGGGGGGCATCACAGATACGCAGTATTTT. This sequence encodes CASSLGVAGGITDTQYF.

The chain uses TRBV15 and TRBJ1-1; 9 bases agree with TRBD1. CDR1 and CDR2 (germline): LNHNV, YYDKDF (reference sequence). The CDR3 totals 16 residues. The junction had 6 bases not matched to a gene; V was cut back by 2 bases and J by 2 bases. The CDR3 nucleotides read TGTGCCACCAGCAGACCGACAGGGGGACCTAACACTGAAGCTTTCTTT. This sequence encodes CATSRPTGGPNTEAFF.

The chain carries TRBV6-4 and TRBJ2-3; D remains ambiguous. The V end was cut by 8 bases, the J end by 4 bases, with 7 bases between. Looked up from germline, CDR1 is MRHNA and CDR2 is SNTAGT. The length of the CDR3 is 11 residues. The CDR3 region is CASSLADTQYF. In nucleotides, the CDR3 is TGTGCCAGCTCCTTGGCAGATACGCAGTATTTT.

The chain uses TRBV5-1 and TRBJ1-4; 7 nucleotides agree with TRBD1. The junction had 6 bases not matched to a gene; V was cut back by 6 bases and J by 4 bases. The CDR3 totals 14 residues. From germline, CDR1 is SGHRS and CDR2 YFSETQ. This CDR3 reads CASTEGQINEKLFF. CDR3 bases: TGCGCCAGCACGGAGGGACAGATTAATGAAAAACTGTTTTTT.

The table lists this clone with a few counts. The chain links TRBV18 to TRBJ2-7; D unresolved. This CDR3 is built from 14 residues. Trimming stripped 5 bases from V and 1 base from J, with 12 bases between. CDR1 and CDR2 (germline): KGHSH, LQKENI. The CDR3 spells CASSKGSQSYEQYF. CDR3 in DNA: TGTGCCAGCTCAAAAGGGTCACAGTCCTACGAGCAGTACTTC.

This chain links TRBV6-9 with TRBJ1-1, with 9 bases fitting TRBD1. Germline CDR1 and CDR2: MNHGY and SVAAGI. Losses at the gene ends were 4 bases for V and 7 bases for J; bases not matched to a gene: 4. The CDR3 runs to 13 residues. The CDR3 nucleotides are TGTGCCAGCAGTTTACAGGGGGCGGGTGAAGCTTTCTTT. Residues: CASSLQGAGEAFF.

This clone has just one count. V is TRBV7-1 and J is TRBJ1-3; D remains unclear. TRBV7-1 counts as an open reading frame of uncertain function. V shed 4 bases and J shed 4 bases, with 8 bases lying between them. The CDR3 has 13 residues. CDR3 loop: CASSFRGGNTIYF. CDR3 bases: TGTGCCAGCAGCTTCCGAGGAGGAAACACCATATATTTT.

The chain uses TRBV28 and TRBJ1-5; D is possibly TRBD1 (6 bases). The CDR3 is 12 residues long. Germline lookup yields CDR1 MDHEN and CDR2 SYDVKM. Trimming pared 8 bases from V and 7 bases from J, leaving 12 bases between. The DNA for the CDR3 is TGTGCCAGCGAATCAGGGGAACAGCCCCAGCATTTT. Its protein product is CASESGEQPQHF.

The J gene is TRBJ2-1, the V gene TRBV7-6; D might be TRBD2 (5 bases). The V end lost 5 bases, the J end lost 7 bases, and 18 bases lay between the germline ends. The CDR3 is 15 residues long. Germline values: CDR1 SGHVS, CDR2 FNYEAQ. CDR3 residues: CASSMAAGWGNEQFF. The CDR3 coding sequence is TGTGCCAGCAGCATGGCGGCGGGCTGGGGTAATGAGCAGTTCTTC. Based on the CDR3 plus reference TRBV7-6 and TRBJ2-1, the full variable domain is GAGVSQSPRYKVTKRGQDVALRCDPISGHVSLYWYRQALGQGPEFLTYFNYEAQQDKSGLPNDRFSAERPEGSISTLTIQRTEQRDSAMYRCASSMAAGWGNEQFFGPGTRLTVL.

The CDR3 bases are TGTGCCAGCTCCCCCGACAGGAGAGATGAAAAACTGTTTTTT. This translates into CASSPDRRDEKLFF. The V and J genes are TRBV18 and TRBJ1-4; tentative D call: TRBD1 (6 bases). Germline assignment: CDR1 KGHSH and CDR2 LQKENI. This CDR3 spans 14 amino acids. V gave up 6 bases and J gave up 6 bases, with 14 bases separating them.

The CDR3 DNA is TGCGCCAGCAGCGTGGACAGGGCCACCGGGGAGCTGTTTTTT. Its protein product is CASSVDRATGELFF. The chain joins TRBV5-1 to TRBJ2-2; TRBD1 matches 8 bases. The CDR3 covers 14 residues. Trimming at V came to 4 bases and at J to 4 bases, leaving 3 bases not matched to a gene. CDR1 SGHRS and CDR2 YFSETQ come from the germline V gene. Supplemented by reference TRBV5-1 and TRBJ2-2, the full variable domain reads KAGVTQTPRYLIKTRGQQVTLSCSPISGHRSVSWYQQTPGQGLQFLFEYFSETQRNKGNFPGRFSGRQFSNSRSEMNVSTLELGDSALYLCASSVDRATGELFFGEGSRLTVL.

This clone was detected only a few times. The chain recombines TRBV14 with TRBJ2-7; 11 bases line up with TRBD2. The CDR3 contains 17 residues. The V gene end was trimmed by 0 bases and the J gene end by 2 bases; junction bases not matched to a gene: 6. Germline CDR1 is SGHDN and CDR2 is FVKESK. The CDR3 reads CASSQEALGLAAYEQYF. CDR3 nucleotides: TGTGCCAGCAGCCAAGAGGCTTTGGGACTAGCGGCCTACGAGCAGTACTTC.

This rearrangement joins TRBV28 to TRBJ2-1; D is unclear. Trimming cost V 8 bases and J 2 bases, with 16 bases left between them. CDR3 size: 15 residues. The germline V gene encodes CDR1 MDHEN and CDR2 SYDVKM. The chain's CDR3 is CASQRSLYTYNEQFF. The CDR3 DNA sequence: TGTGCCAGCCAAAGAAGCCTCTATACCTACAATGAGCAGTTCTTC.

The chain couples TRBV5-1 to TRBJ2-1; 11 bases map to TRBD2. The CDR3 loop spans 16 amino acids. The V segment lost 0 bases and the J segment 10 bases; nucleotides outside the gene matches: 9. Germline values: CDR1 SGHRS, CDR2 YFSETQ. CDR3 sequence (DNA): TGCGCCAGCAGCTTGGAGTATAGCGGGAGGGTCAGGGAGCAGTTCTTC. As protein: CASSLEYSGRVREQFF.

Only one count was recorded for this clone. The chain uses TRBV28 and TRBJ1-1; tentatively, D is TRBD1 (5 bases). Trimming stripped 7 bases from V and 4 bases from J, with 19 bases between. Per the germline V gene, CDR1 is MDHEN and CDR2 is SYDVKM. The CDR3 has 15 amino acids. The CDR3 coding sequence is TGTGCCAGCACCCGACAAGGGCAGGGTTTCACTGAAGCTTTCTTT. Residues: CASTRQGQGFTEAFF. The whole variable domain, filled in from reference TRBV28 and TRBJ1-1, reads DVKVTQSSRYLVKRTGEKVFLECVQDMDHENMFWYRQDPGLGLRLIYFSYDVKMKEKGDIPEGYSVSREKKERFSLILESASTNQTSMYLCASTRQGQGFTEAFFGQGTRLTVV.

CDR3 protein: CSVRSSEPGANVLTF. CDR3 coding DNA: TGCAGCGTTCGATCTTCCGAACCTGGGGCCAACGTCCTGACTTTC. The J gene is TRBJ2-6, the V gene TRBV29-1; D not resolved. CDR3 length: 15 residues. V lost 5 bases and J 2 bases, leaving 13 bases between the germline ends. CDR1 and CDR2 from the germline V gene are SQVTM and ANQGSEA.

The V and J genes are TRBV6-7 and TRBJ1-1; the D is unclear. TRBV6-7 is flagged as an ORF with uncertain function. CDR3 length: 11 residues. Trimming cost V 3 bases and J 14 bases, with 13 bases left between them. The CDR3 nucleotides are TGTGCCAGCAGTTATCAGGCTGCGTTATTCTTT. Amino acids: CASSYQAALFF.

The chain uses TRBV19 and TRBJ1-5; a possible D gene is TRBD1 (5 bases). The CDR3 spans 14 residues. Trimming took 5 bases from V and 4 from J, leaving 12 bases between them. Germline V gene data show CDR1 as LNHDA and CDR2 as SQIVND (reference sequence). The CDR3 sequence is CASSPRQKNQPQHF. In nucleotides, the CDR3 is TGTGCCAGTAGTCCGAGACAGAAGAATCAGCCCCAGCATTTT.

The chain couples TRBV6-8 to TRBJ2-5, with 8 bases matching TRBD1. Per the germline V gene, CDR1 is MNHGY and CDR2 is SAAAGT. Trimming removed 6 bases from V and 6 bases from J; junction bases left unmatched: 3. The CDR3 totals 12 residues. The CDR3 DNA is TGTGCCAGCAGGACAGGGGAAAAGACCCAGTACTTC. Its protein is CASRTGEKTQYF.

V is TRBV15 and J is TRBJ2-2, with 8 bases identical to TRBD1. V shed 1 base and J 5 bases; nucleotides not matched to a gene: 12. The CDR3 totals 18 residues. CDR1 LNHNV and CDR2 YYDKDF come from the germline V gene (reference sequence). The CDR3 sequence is CATSRGMTGEGVTGELFF. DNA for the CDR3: TGTGCCACCAGCAGAGGTATGACAGGGGAAGGGGTAACCGGGGAGCTGTTTTTT.

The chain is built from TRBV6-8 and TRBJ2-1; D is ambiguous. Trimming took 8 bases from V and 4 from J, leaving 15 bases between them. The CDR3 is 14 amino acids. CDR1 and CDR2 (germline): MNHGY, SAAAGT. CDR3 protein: CASPPQTQYNEQFF. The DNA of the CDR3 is TGTGCCAGCCCGCCTCAAACCCAATACAATGAGCAGTTCTTC.

The CDR3 nucleotides read TGTGCCAGCAGCTTGCCGACCGGACAGGGAAAAACTGAAGCTTTCTTT. This encodes CASSLPTGQGKTEAFF. The J gene is TRBJ1-1, the V gene TRBV7-7; TRBD1 matches at 8 bases. The CDR3 loop spans 16 amino acids. J gave up 5 bases and V 3 bases, and 11 bases lay outside the gene matches. The germline gives CDR1 SSHAT, CDR2 FNYEAQ (reference sequence).

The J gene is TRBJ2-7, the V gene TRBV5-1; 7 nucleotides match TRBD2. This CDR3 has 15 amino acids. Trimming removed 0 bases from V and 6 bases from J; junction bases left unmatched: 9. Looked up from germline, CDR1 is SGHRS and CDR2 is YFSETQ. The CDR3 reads CASSLAAGERGEQYF. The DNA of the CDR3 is TGCGCCAGCAGCTTGGCCGCGGGGGAGAGGGGCGAGCAGTACTTC.

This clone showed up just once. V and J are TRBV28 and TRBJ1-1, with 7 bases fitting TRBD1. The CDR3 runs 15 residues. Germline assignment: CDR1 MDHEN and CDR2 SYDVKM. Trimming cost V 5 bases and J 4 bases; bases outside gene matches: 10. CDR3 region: CASSPQGYRGTEAFF. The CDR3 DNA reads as TGTGCCAGCAGTCCCCAGGGGTACAGGGGCACTGAAGCTTTCTTT.